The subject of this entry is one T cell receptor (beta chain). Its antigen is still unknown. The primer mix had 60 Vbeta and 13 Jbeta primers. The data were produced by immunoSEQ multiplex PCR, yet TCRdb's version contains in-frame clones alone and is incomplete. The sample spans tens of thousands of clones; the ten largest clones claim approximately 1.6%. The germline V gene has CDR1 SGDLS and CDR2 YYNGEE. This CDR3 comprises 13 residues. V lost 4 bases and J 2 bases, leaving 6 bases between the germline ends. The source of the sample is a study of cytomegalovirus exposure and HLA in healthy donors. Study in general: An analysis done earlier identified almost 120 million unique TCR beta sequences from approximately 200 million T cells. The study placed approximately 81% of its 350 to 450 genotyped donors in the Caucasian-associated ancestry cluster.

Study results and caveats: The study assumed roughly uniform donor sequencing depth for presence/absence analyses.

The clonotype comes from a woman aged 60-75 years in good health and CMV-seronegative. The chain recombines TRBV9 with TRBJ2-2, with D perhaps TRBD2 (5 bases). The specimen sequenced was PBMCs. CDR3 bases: TGTGCCAGCAGCTCGGGAAACACCGGGGAGCTGTTTTTT. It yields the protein CASSSGNTGELFF.